This TCR beta chain was sequenced for a study of cytomegalovirus exposure and HLA in healthy donors. Study-wide context: Earlier findings included 100 million to 130 million unique TCR beta sequences obtained from about 179 million T cells. Study-wide results and limits: The records held CMV serostatus as the only immune exposure information. The productive fraction for most TCR beta V segments was about 87% or about 30% in an earlier analysis.

This CDR3 contains 12 residues. Germline lookup yields CDR1 SGDLS and CDR2 YYNGEE. The V gene lost 0 bases and the J gene lost 7 bases, with 7 bases spanning the gap. This PCR relied on a set of 60 Vbeta primers and 13 Jbeta primers. Assay used: immunoSEQ multiplex PCR; TCRdb lists only in-frame clones, some missing. The table lists about 190,000 clones, just under 75% of them singletons. Nominal health characterized the donors when sampled, though unrecorded immune exposures were likely. This clone was seen a single time. Its antigen remains unknown. J is TRBJ2-5 and V is TRBV9, with a possible D match to TRBD1 (5 bases). This receptor was taken from a man aged 30 to 39 in good health and CMV-seropositive. The source material was PBMCs. CDR3 bases: TGTGCCAGCAGCGTAGCCCAGGGGACCCAGTACTTC. The encoded protein is CASSVAQGTQYF.